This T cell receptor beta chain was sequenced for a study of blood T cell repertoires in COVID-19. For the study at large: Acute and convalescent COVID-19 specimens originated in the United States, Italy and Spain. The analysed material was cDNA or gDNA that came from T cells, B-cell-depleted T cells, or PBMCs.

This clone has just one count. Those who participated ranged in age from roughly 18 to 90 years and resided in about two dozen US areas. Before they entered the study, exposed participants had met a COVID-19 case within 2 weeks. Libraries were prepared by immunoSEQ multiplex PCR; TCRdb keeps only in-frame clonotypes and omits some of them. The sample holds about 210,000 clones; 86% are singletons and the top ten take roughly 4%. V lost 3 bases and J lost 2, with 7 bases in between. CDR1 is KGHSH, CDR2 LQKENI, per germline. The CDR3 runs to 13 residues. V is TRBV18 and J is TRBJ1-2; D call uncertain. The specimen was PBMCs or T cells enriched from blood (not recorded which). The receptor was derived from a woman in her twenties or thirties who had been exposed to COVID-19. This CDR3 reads CASSPGENYGYTF. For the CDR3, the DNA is TGTGCCAGCTCACCGGGAGAGAACTATGGCTACACCTTC.